The 19 T cell receptor beta chains below all came from one sample that was sequenced in a study of Graves' ophthalmopathy and Graves' hyperthyroidism. RNA transcripts were the source from which TCR beta CDR3 regions were amplified. The authors performed first-round RT-PCR with HTBI primers and then a second-round multiplex PCR. Via MiXCR, TCRdb re-called the multiplex PCR reads, giving one row per CDR3 protein. The data contain almost 750,000 distinct CDR3 sequences, 40% of them seen just once; the ten biggest clones take up 40% to 45%. The sequencing input was peripheral blood. Every receptor here comes from an adult man with Graves' ophthalmopathy.

This clonotype showed up just a few times. J is TRBJ2-7 and V is TRBV19; 8 positions match TRBD1. Unmatched junction bases numbered 7, after V lost 6 bases and J lost 0 bases. The CDR3 runs 15 residues. Germline values: CDR1 LNHDA, CDR2 SQIVND (reference sequence). The CDR3 sequence is CASRFRGRSSYEQYF. The CDR3 DNA reads TGTGCCAGTAGATTCAGGGGGCGGAGCTCCTACGAGCAGTACTTC.

This clonotype has at least ten counts. The V gene is TRBV7-7, the J gene TRBJ2-7; D is unresolved. The CDR3 loop spans 13 amino acids. Germline CDR1 reads SSHAT; CDR2 reads FNYEAQ (reference sequence). V dropped 5 bases and J dropped 2 bases, with 10 bases sitting between them. The DNA of the CDR3 is TGTGCCAGCAGCATTGGGCCTACCTACGAGCAGTACTTC. Translation: CASSIGPTYEQYF.

The chain links TRBV20-1 to TRBJ2-2; 7 nucleotides align to TRBD1. The CDR3 spans 17 residues. The trim removed 0 bases at V and 0 bases at J, leaving 7 bases unmatched. Looked up from germline, CDR1 is DFQATT and CDR2 is SNEGSKA (reference sequence). CDR3 amino acids: CSARDRADRPNTGELFF. CDR3 in DNA: TGCAGTGCTAGAGATCGGGCGGACAGGCCGAACACCGGGGAGCTGTTTTTT.

On this clonotype: A much larger clone lies a single base off, so this may be a read error. CDR3 DNA: TGTGCCAGCAAGGGACAGGGATTCTCTGGGGCCGACGTCCTGACTTTC. Encoded protein: CASKGQGFSGADVLTF. The rearrangement joins TRBV9 to TRBJ2-6, with 9 bases identical to TRBD1. CDR1 is SGDLS, CDR2 YYNGEE, per germline. This CDR3 comprises 16 residues.

This clonotype was counted at least ten times. The chain employs TRBV2 and TRBJ1-1; D might be TRBD1 (5 bases). CDR3 length: 14 residues. Germline values: CDR1 SNHLY, CDR2 FYNNEI. Between the trimmed V and J ends, which lost 6 bases and 2 bases, there was a span of 13 bases. This chain's CDR3 is CASRSRGGNTEAFF. DNA of the CDR3: TGTGCCAGCAGGTCAAGGGGTGGTAACACTGAAGCTTTCTTT.

On this clonotype itself: The limits of the CDR3 on the DNA are not certain, so only TCRdb's listed CDR3 is given. The chain is built from TRBV4-2 and TRBJ1-2. With termini counted, the CDR3 has 24 amino acids. Germline V gene data show CDR1 as LGHNA and CDR2 as YNFKEQ. The CDR3 spells CASTEEGSGRETQYFGPANYGYTF.

Concerning this clonotype: A clone one base away is much larger, so this may be a read error. No conserved phenylalanine or tryptophan is present at the end of the CDR3, so a read error is the likely explanation. This rearrangement joins TRBV6-6 to TRBJ2-5; D may be TRBD2 (6 bases). This CDR3 contains 13 residues. The germline CDR1 and CDR2 sequences are MNHNY and SVGAGI (reference sequence). The CDR3 loop reads CAISADYSETQYL. As DNA, the CDR3 is TGTGCCATCAGTGCGGACTATTCAGAGACCCAGTACCTC.

V gene TRBV9 combines with J gene TRBJ1-1, with D maybe TRBD1 (5 bases). Germline V gene lookup returns CDR1 SGDLS and CDR2 YYNGEE. V shed 4 bases and J shed 1 base, with 17 bases lying between them. The CDR3 totals 16 residues. Here the CDR3 reads CASSRDPGTANTEAFF. The CDR3 bases are TGTGCCAGCAGCAGAGACCCAGGGACGGCGAACACTGAAGCTTTCTTT. Full variable domain (remainder filled in from reference TRBV9 and TRBJ1-1): DSGVTQTPKHLITATGQRVTLRCSPRSGDLSVYWYQQSLDQGLQFLIQYYNGEERAKGNILERFSAQQFPDLHSELNLSSLELGDSALYFCASSRDPGTANTEAFFGQGTRLTVV.

In its sample, this clonotype was seen many times. The DNA for the CDR3 is TGTGCCAGCACCAAATGGACCGGGACAGGGACCTACGAGCAGTACTTC. This gives the protein CASTKWTGTGTYEQYF. The J gene is TRBJ2-7, the V gene TRBV7-9; TRBD1 matches at 9 bases. The germline V gene has CDR1 SEHNR and CDR2 FQNEAQ (reference sequence). V shed 7 bases, J shed 2 bases, and the junction held 12 bases outside the gene matches. CDR3 size: 16 residues.

The chain couples TRBV14 to TRBJ1-2; 9 bases match TRBD1. The J segment lost 7 bases and the V segment lost 0 bases, leaving 6 bases of the junction unmatched. Germline V gene data show CDR1 as SGHDN and CDR2 as FVKESK. The CDR3 totals 15 residues. CDR3 sequence reads: CASSQDGGTGTGYTF. DNA of the CDR3: TGTGCCAGCAGCCAAGATGGGGGGACAGGGACTGGCTACACCTTC.

This clonotype was recorded a few times. A read error may be the cause here, since a much bigger clone is one base away. The chain employs TRBV5-8 and TRBJ1-2, with TRBD1 matching over 8 bases. This CDR3 contains 13 residues. Germline V gene data show CDR1 as SGHTS and CDR2 as YDEGEE. Germline trimming cut 5 bases from V and 2 bases from J; bases unmatched to any gene: 2. CDR3: CASRWTGNYGYTF. In nucleotides, the CDR3 is TGTGCCAGCAGATGGACAGGGAACTATGGCTACACCTTC.

The genes are TRBV6-1 and TRBJ1-1; D possibly corresponds to TRBD1 (6 bases). The CDR3 totals 14 residues. Germline values: CDR1 MNHNS, CDR2 SASEGT. Trimming shortened V by 4 bases and J by 4 bases, and 13 bases separated the two germline ends. The DNA for the CDR3 is TGTGCCAGCAGTGGGCAACAGGGCTTCACTGAAGCTTTCTTT. As protein: CASSGQQGFTEAFF.

On this clonotype itself: A much bigger clone sits one base away, suggesting this may be a read error. This rearrangement joins TRBV7-9 to TRBJ1-4; D remains unclear. The CDR3 runs to 17 residues. Germline V gene sequence: CDR1 SEHNR, CDR2 FQNEAQ (reference sequence). Trimming stripped 3 bases from V and 10 bases from J, with 24 bases between. The CDR3: CASSFSTAQGISGKLFF. The CDR3 DNA sequence: TGTGCCAGCAGCTTCAGTACCGCGCAAGGTATCAGCGGAAAACTGTTTTTT.

This clonotype has just a few counts. The chain couples TRBV2 to TRBJ2-2; 9 nucleotides align to TRBD1. Unmatched junction bases numbered 14, after V lost 4 bases and J lost 2 bases. CDR1 is SNHLY, CDR2 FYNNEI, per germline. This CDR3 region has 19 residues. CDR3: CASSGHRGRSSRNTGELFF. As DNA, the CDR3 is TGTGCCAGCAGTGGACACAGGGGGCGCTCTAGCAGAAACACCGGGGAGCTGTTTTTT.

This chain links TRBV15 with TRBJ1-2, with D uncertain. V was clipped by 3 bases and J by 8 bases, with 10 bases between them. There are 12 residues in the CDR3. Germline CDR1 and CDR2: LNHNV and YYDKDF (reference sequence). CDR3 bases: TGTGCCACCAGCAGCTTAACGCAGGGCTACACCTTC. Protein: CATSSLTQGYTF.

This clonotype has a count of ten or more. A read error may account for a junction end that differs from germline. V is TRBV5-8 and J is TRBJ2-7; no reliable D call. This CDR3 comprises 12 residues. Germline V gene sequence: CDR1 SGHTS, CDR2 YDEGEE. CDR3 nucleotides: TGTGCCAGCAGCCCAACCTCCCACGAGCAGTACTTC. It translates to CASSPTSHEQYF.

Only one count was recorded for this clonotype. The chain recombines TRBV25-1 with TRBJ2-5; 7 bases align to TRBD2. After removal of 11 bases from V and 6 bases from J, the junction contained 9 bases not matched to a gene. From germline, CDR1 is MGHDK and CDR2 SYGVNS. CDR3 length equals 12 residues. CDR3 DNA: TGTGCCGGGGGAGGGTATGAAAAGACCCAGTACTTC. It encodes CAGGGYEKTQYF.

Details on this clonotype: Compared with germline, one end of the junction differs, possibly owing to a read error. J is TRBJ2-7 and V is TRBV7-2; D perhaps matches TRBD2 (6 bases). Germline V CDR1 and CDR2: SGHTA, FQGNSA. This CDR3 is built from 14 residues. The CDR3 is CASSPTAGNYKQYF. The CDR3 coding sequence is TGCGCCAGCAGCCCAACGGCGGGAAACTACAAGCAGTACTTC.

CDR3 sequence reads: CASTRVYNSPLHF. The CDR3 DNA is TGTGCCAGCACCCGGGTTTATAATTCACCCCTCCACTTT. This sequence joins TRBV11-1 and TRBJ1-6; no clear D. The CDR3 totals 13 residues. Between the trimmed V and J ends, which lost 7 bases and 4 bases, there was a span of 8 bases. Per germline, CDR1 SGHAT and CDR2 FQDESV (reference sequence).